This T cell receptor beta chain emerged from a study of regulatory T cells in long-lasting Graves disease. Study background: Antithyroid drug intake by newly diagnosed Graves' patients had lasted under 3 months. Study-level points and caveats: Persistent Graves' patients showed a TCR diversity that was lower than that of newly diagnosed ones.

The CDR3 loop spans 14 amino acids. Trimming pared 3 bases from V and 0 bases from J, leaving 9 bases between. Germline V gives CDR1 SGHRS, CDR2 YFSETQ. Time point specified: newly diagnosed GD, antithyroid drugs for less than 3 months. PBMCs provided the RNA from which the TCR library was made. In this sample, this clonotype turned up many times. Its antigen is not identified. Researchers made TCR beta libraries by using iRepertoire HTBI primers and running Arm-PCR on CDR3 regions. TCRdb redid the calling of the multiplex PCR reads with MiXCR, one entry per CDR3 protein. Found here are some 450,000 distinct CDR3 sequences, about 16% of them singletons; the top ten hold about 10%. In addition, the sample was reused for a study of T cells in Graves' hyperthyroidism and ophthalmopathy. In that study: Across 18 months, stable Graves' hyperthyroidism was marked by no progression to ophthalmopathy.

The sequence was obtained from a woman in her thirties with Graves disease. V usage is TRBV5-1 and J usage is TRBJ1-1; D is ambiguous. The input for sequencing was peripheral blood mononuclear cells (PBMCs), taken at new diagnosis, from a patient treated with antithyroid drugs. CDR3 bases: TGCGCCAGCAGCTCAACGGACCTGAACACTGAAGCTTTCTTT. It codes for CASSSTDLNTEAFF.